The source of this TCR beta chain is a study of post-analysis software for immune sequencing data. Points from the study as a whole: Under the F measure, samples that were prepared in one batch clustered strongly together.

A few counts support this clonotype. What it binds is not known. Unique molecular identifiers had been added to the TCR beta cDNA libraries. Out of 1 to 10 million T cells, a few hundred thousand cDNA molecules were generated. TCRdb reanalysed the PCR reads using MiXCR and keeps one entry per CDR3 protein. The table records 380,000 or so distinct CDR3 sequences, around a third of them present only once. The clonotype originates from a girl aged 5-17 years with multiple sclerosis. What was sequenced was blood.

The CDR3 sequence: CASSYSVGQGPPYGYTF. For the CDR3, the DNA is TGTGCCAGCAGTTACTCCGTTGGACAAGGCCCCCCCTATGGCTACACCTTC. The rearrangement joins TRBV6-5 to TRBJ1-2; weak D call: TRBD1 (5 bases). V was clipped by 0 bases and J by 4 bases, with 18 bases between them. Germline assignment: CDR1 MNHEY and CDR2 SVGAGI. The CDR3 covers 17 residues.